One sample yielded the 20 T cell receptor beta chains listed below, sequenced in a study of cytomegalovirus exposure and HLA in healthy donors. Sequenced by immunoSEQ multiplex PCR; TCRdb stores in-frame clones only, minus some. The data contain over 200,000 clones, around 78% of them singletons. Input material: PBMCs. These receptors came from a woman between 18 and 29 years old in good health and CMV-seronegative.

The rearrangement uses TRBV5-1 and TRBJ1-1; D remains ambiguous. The germline V gene has CDR1 SGHRS and CDR2 YFSETQ. Trimming removed 3 bases from V and 0 bases from J, with 6 bases in between. The CDR3 extends over 13 amino acids. In DNA, the CDR3 is TGCGCCAGCAGCTACCTTTTGAACACTGAAGCTTTCTTT. Protein product: CASSYLLNTEAFF.

V and J are TRBV2 and TRBJ1-3, with D unresolved. Germline CDR1 SNHLY, CDR2 FYNNEI. The CDR3 covers 15 residues. Between the trimmed V and J ends, which lost 7 bases and 0 bases, there was a span of 13 bases. The CDR3 DNA follows: TGTGCCAGCAAGAACGGCGTCCGCTCTGGAAACACCATATATTTT. Protein sequence: CASKNGVRSGNTIYF.

The gene calls are TRBV11-2 and TRBJ2-2; the match to TRBD2 covers 7 bases. From germline, CDR1 is SGHAT and CDR2 FQNNGV. V gave up 5 bases and J gave up 4 bases; unmatched junction bases: 7. The CDR3 contains 15 residues. The CDR3 region has the DNA TGTGCCAGCAGCCCCTGGGAGGGGACCACCGGGGAGCTGTTTTTT. Protein: CASSPWEGTTGELFF.

This clone was counted once. V is TRBV7-6 and J is TRBJ2-7; 10 bases are a match to TRBD2. The J segment lost 4 bases and the V segment lost 5 bases, leaving 8 bases of the junction unmatched. Germline V gene lookup returns CDR1 SGHVS and CDR2 FNYEAQ. This CDR3 comprises 15 residues. The CDR3 region is CASSQRTSGPYEQYF. Written as DNA, the CDR3 is TGTGCCAGCAGCCAGAGGACTAGCGGCCCTTACGAGCAGTACTTC.

This chain joins TRBV5-6 and TRBJ1-2, with D possibly TRBD1 on 6 matching bases. This CDR3 contains 12 residues. CDR1 is SGHDT and CDR2 is YYEEEE in the germline V gene. Trimming cost V 0 bases and J 9 bases, with 9 bases left between them. In DNA form, the CDR3 reads TGTGCCAGCAGCTTGGGAACAGGGCGCTACACCTTC. It specifies CASSLGTGRYTF. The complete variable domain, with remaining parts taken from reference TRBV5-6 and TRBJ1-2, reads DAGVTQSPTHLIKTRGQQVTLRCSPKSGHDTVSWYQQALGQGPQFIFQYYEEEERQRGNFPDRFSGHQFPNYSSELNVNALLLGDSALYLCASSLGTGRYTFGSGTRLTVV.

This clone was observed a handful of times. The genes are TRBV27 and TRBJ2-7; D ambiguous. CDR3 length equals 13 residues. CDR1 is MNHEY and CDR2 is SMNVEV in the germline V gene (reference sequence). Trimming took off 3 bases at V and 2 bases at J, with 8 bases between the two ends. CDR3 bases: TGTGCCAGCAGTTTTGGGGTTGCCTACGAGCAGTACTTC. As protein: CASSFGVAYEQYF.

CDR3 loop: CASSLTPRTGNYEQYF. CDR3 DNA: TGTGCCAGCAGTTTAACCCCCCGGACAGGGAACTACGAGCAGTACTTC. The J gene is TRBJ2-7, the V gene TRBV27, with 8 positions matching TRBD1. Germline V gives CDR1 MNHEY, CDR2 SMNVEV (reference sequence). The trim removed 2 bases at V and 3 bases at J, leaving 9 bases unmatched. This CDR3 spans 16 amino acids.

The chain employs TRBV5-1 and TRBJ2-3; D is perhaps TRBD2 (6 bases). Looked up from germline, CDR1 is SGHRS and CDR2 is YFSETQ. V dropped 5 bases and J dropped 6 bases, with 22 bases sitting between them. The CDR3 runs to 16 residues. CDR3 sequence: CASRLSPDYVFDTQYF. CDR3 sequence (DNA): TGCGCCAGCAGGCTTTCTCCGGACTATGTTTTTGATACGCAGTATTTT. Supplemented by reference TRBV5-1 and TRBJ2-3, the full variable domain reads KAGVTQTPRYLIKTRGQQVTLSCSPISGHRSVSWYQQTPGQGLQFLFEYFSETQRNKGNFPGRFSGRQFSNSRSEMNVSTLELGDSALYLCASRLSPDYVFDTQYFGPGTRLTVL.

This rearrangement joins TRBV23-1 to TRBJ1-1, with D uncertain. TRBV23-1 belongs to the ORF category, with a function that is uncertain. CDR3 length: 14 residues. V lost 0 bases, J lost 3 bases, and 8 bases lay in between. The chain's CDR3 is CASSQSNEYTEAFF. The DNA of the CDR3 is TGCGCCAGCAGTCAATCAAACGAATACACTGAAGCTTTCTTT.

This chain links TRBV30 with TRBJ1-6; 7 bases agree with TRBD1. The CDR3 covers 13 residues. Per germline, CDR1 GTSNPN and CDR2 SVGIG (reference sequence). The V segment lost 8 bases and the J segment 7 bases; nucleotides outside the gene matches: 8. The CDR3 region is CAERGQPNSPLHF. CDR3 DNA: TGTGCCGAAAGGGGACAGCCCAATTCACCCCTCCACTTT. The full variable domain, in which reference TRBV30 and TRBJ1-6 provide the parts outside the CDR3, is SQTIHQWPATLVQPVGSPLSLECTVEGTSNPNLYWYRQAAGRGLQLLFYSVGIGQISSEVPQNLSASRPQDRQFILSSKKLLLSDSGFYLCAERGQPNSPLHFGNGTRLTVT.

The J gene is TRBJ2-7, the V gene TRBV19; D perhaps matches TRBD2 (5 bases). The germline CDR1 and CDR2 sequences are LNHDA and SQIVND (reference sequence). CDR3 length: 15 amino acids. V was pared by 5 bases and J by 2 bases, with 16 bases between. In DNA, the CDR3 is TGTGCCAGTAGTCGGTTGGCAGGACTCCCCTACGAGCAGTACTTC. This codes for CASSRLAGLPYEQYF.

The chain joins TRBV5-4 to TRBJ1-4, with 8 bases identical to TRBD1. J lost 7 bases, V lost 4 bases, and 12 bases had no gene match. Germline CDR1 reads SGHNT; CDR2 reads YYREEE (reference sequence). CDR3 size: 16 residues. CDR3 nucleotide sequence: TGTGCCAGCAGCACCCAGACAGGGGCGCGGGCTGAAAAACTGTTTTTT. Translation gives CASSTQTGARAEKLFF.

The chain is built from TRBV6-5 and TRBJ2-3; D is unresolved. Germline V gives CDR1 MNHEY, CDR2 SVGAGI. The CDR3 extends over 15 amino acids. V gave up 8 bases and J gave up 0 bases, with 15 bases separating them. The CDR3 loop is CASRSGRLSTDTQYF. CDR3 nucleotides: TGTGCCAGCCGTTCAGGCAGATTGAGCACAGATACGCAGTATTTT.

The table lists this clone with a few counts. The chain joins TRBV7-8 to TRBJ2-7; D gene uncertain. Trimming cost V 0 bases and J 5 bases, with 5 bases left between them. The germline CDR1 and CDR2 sequences are SGHVS and FQNEAQ. The CDR3 spans 12 residues. The CDR3 spells CASSLAQHEQYF. CDR3 DNA sequence: TGTGCCAGCAGCTTAGCACAACACGAGCAGTACTTC. The full variable domain, its missing parts supplied by reference TRBV7-8 and TRBJ2-7, is GAGVSQSPRYKVAKRGQDVALRCDPISGHVSLFWYQQALGQGPEFLTYFQNEAQLDKSGLPSDRFFAERPEGSVSTLKIQRTQQEDSAVYLCASSLAQHEQYFGPGTRLTVT.

The chain couples TRBV5-1 to TRBJ1-1; D is uncertain. The CDR3 spans 14 residues. Germline loops: CDR1 SGHRS, CDR2 YFSETQ. V was trimmed by 4 bases and J by 1 base, leaving 11 bases between them. CDR3 DNA: TGCGCCAGCAGCCCAGACACAACGAACACTGAAGCTTTCTTT. Protein product: CASSPDTTNTEAFF. The whole variable domain, filled in from reference TRBV5-1 and TRBJ1-1, reads KAGVTQTPRYLIKTRGQQVTLSCSPISGHRSVSWYQQTPGQGLQFLFEYFSETQRNKGNFPGRFSGRQFSNSRSEMNVSTLELGDSALYLCASSPDTTNTEAFFGQGTRLTVV.

V gene TRBV30 combines with J gene TRBJ2-7; D not certain. Germline-derived CDR1 and CDR2 are GTSNPN and SVGIG (reference sequence). The CDR3 sequence is 12 residues long. V was shortened by 0 bases and J by 3 bases, with 6 bases between the two germline ends. CDR3 nucleotides: TGTGCCTGGAGTGTCGGAATCTACGAGCAGTACTTC. It translates to CAWSVGIYEQYF.

The chain has TRBV2 and TRBJ1-6; tentative D call: TRBD1 (6 bases). The CDR3 covers 14 residues. V was trimmed by 7 bases and J by 6 bases, leaving 13 bases between them. Germline V lookup: CDR1 SNHLY, CDR2 FYNNEI. In DNA, the CDR3 is TGTGCCAGCACCGAGGGGGAAACTAATTCACCCCTCCACTTT. It encodes CASTEGETNSPLHF. Complete variable domain (other parts from reference TRBV2 and TRBJ1-6): EPEVTQTPSHQVTQMGQEVILRCVPISNHLYFYWYRQILGQKVEFLVSFYNNEISEKSEIFDDQFSVERPDGSNFTLKIRSTKLEDSAMYFCASTEGETNSPLHFGNGTRLTVT.

The chain uses TRBV5-1 and TRBJ1-1; D is ambiguous. Trimming stripped 5 bases from V and 0 bases from J, with 8 bases between. The CDR3 contains 13 residues. Germline values: CDR1 SGHRS, CDR2 YFSETQ. CDR3: CASRVIMNTEAFF. The CDR3 region has the DNA TGCGCCAGCAGGGTCATTATGAACACTGAAGCTTTCTTT.

V usage is TRBV4-1 and J usage is TRBJ2-3; D might be TRBD1 or TRBD2, each matching 5 bases. V lost 2 bases and J 2 bases, leaving 11 bases between the germline ends. Germline assignment: CDR1 MGHRA and CDR2 YSYEKL. This CDR3 has 15 amino acids. The CDR3 region is CASSQTGTNTDTQYF. The CDR3 coding sequence is TGCGCCAGCAGCCAAACCGGGACCAACACAGATACGCAGTATTTT.

This clone appeared a single time. The V gene is TRBV19, the J gene TRBJ2-3; maybe TRBD2 (6 bases). V dropped 6 bases and J dropped 0 bases, with 7 bases sitting between them. Germline assignment: CDR1 LNHDA and CDR2 SQIVND (reference sequence). The CDR3 covers 13 residues. CDR3 sequence (DNA): TGTGCCAGTAGCAGCGGGAGCACAGATACGCAGTATTTT. Residues: CASSSGSTDTQYF.